The 3 T cell receptor beta chains reported below all come from one sample, sequenced in a study of Graves' ophthalmopathy and Graves' hyperthyroidism. RNA transcripts were the source from which TCR beta CDR3 regions were amplified. RT-PCR in the first round used HTBI primers; a second-round multiplex PCR followed. TCRdb used MiXCR to reprocess the multiplex PCR reads, holding one entry per CDR3 protein. Of hundreds of thousands of distinct CDR3 sequences in the sample, roughly 20% are singletons; the top ten hold roughly 6.9%. Sample: peripheral blood. These receptors all stem from a young woman with stable Graves' hyperthyroidism. Some clones in this sample may be carry-over from other donors' samples.

This sequence joins TRBV12-3 or TRBV12-4 and TRBJ2-7; TRBD1 agrees at 11 bases. The CDR3 is 15 residues long. V shed 5 bases, J shed 3 bases, and the junction held 6 bases outside the gene matches. The CDR3 DNA reads TGTGCCAGCAGTCTCCGGGACAGGGGGTACTACGAGCAGTACTTC. This encodes CASSLRDRGYYEQYF.

The chain is built from TRBV12-3 or TRBV12-4 and TRBJ2-7, with 10 bases identical to TRBD1. The ends lost 6 bases at V and 5 bases at J; junction bases unmatched: 7. The CDR3 covers 14 residues. This chain's CDR3 is CASRLTGGVHEQYF. The DNA of the CDR3 is TGTGCCAGCAGGTTGACAGGGGGCGTCCACGAGCAGTACTTC.

This clonotype was seen repeatedly, ten times or more. The chain is built from TRBV28 and TRBJ1-5; TRBD1 matches at 7 bases. The trim removed 1 base at V and 4 bases at J, leaving 10 bases unmatched. This CDR3 has 17 residues. CDR1 and CDR2 (germline): MDHEN, SYDVKM. This CDR3 is CASSLFGGGVGNQPQHF. CDR3 DNA: TGTGCCAGCAGTTTATTTGGAGGGGGCGTAGGGAATCAGCCCCAGCATTTT.